These 16 T cell receptor beta chains originate from one sample sequenced in a study of CD8 T cells in Susac syndrome. Random hexamers served to reverse transcribe roughly 0.5 to 1 ug RNA. MiXCR, run by TCRdb on the immunoSEQ multiplex PCR reads, gives a single entry per CDR3 protein. Counted here are about 300,000 distinct CDR3 sequences, roughly 85% occurring once; the ten biggest clones make up approximately 0.2%. The sequenced material came from CD8+ T cells from PBMCs. These receptors were obtained from a human donor with multiple sclerosis.

The chain recombines TRBV19 with TRBJ1-1; D gene uncertain. The CDR3 is 15 amino acids. Germline lookup yields CDR1 LNHDA and CDR2 SQIVND (reference sequence). The V gene lost 3 bases and the J gene lost 0 bases, with 11 bases spanning the gap. The CDR3 here is CASSIIPEMNTEAFF. CDR3 coding DNA: TGTGCCAGTAGTATTATTCCCGAGATGAACACTGAAGCTTTCTTT. The full variable domain, its missing parts supplied by reference TRBV19 and TRBJ1-1, is DGGITQSPKYLFRKEGQNVTLSCEQNLNHDAMYWYRQDPGQGLRLIYYSQIVNDFQKGDIAEGYSVSREKKESFPLTVTSAQKNPTAFYLCASSIIPEMNTEAFFGQGTRLTVV.

The chain joins TRBV30 to TRBJ2-1, with TRBD2 identical over 14 bases. The CDR3 covers 17 residues. In germline, CDR1 is GTSNPN, CDR2 SVGIG (reference sequence). Germline trimming cut 0 bases from V and 8 bases from J; bases unmatched to any gene: 9. CDR3 DNA: TGTGCCTGGAGTGTCGGGACTAGCGGGAGTGAGCGGGATGAGCAGTTCTTC. Protein: CAWSVGTSGSERDEQFF.

CDR3 DNA: TGTGCCAGCTCACCGCCCGGGACATCCTACAATGAGCAGTTCTTC. This encodes CASSPPGTSYNEQFF. This chain connects TRBV18 to TRBJ2-1, with D maybe TRBD1 (6 bases). Per germline, CDR1 KGHSH and CDR2 LQKENI. V was cut by 3 bases and J by 1 base, with 10 bases left in between. The CDR3 is 15 amino acids.

J is TRBJ2-5 and V is TRBV9, with 7 positions matching TRBD1. CDR1 is SGDLS, CDR2 YYNGEE, per germline. The V and J ends lost 1 base and 1 base, in that order; junction bases with no gene match: 1. This CDR3 region has 14 residues. CDR3 sequence reads: CASSVRGLQETQYF. In nucleotides, the CDR3 is TGTGCCAGCAGCGTAAGGGGGCTCCAAGAGACCCAGTACTTC.

The chain recombines TRBV27 with TRBJ2-3; possibly TRBD1 or TRBD2 for D (5 bases each). The CDR3 length is 15 residues. V lost 5 bases and J 0 bases, leaving 12 bases between the germline ends. The V gene's germline CDR1 is MNHEY and CDR2 SMNVEV (reference sequence). The CDR3 nucleotides read TGTGCCAGCAGTATACGGGGCGCGAGCACAGATACGCAGTATTTT. This translates into CASSIRGASTDTQYF.

V is TRBV29-1 and J is TRBJ1-6; 11 bases map to TRBD1. The V gene end was trimmed by 5 bases and the J gene end by 6 bases; junction bases not matched to a gene: 9. Germline V gene sequence: CDR1 SQVTM, CDR2 ANQGSEA. This CDR3 region has 16 residues. The CDR3 bases are TGCAGCGTTAGGATGAGGGACAGGGGGATTAATTCACCCCTCCACTTT. Translation gives CSVRMRDRGINSPLHF.

This chain uses TRBV4-3 with TRBJ2-7; a possible D gene is TRBD1 (6 bases). CDR1 and CDR2 from the germline V gene are LGHNA and YSLEER. The CDR3 is made up of 16 amino acids. The germline V and J ends were trimmed by 4 bases and 1 base, with 17 bases remaining between them. DNA of the CDR3: TGCGCCAGCAGCCCATCGGGACACCTACTATCCTACGAGCAGTACTTC. It codes for CASSPSGHLLSYEQYF.

This clonotype occurred once. The genes are TRBV5-3 and TRBJ2-1, with 10 bases matching TRBD2. TRBV5-3 is reported as an ORF; its role is uncertain. V shed 3 bases and J 9 bases; nucleotides not matched to a gene: 9. The CDR3 spans 15 residues. Written as DNA, the CDR3 is TGTGCCAGAAGCTATCTACCTAGCGGGAGCACTGAGCAGTTCTTC. Translated, it gives CARSYLPSGSTEQFF.

The chain uses TRBV19 and TRBJ1-5, with D unclear. V was cut by 2 bases and J by 0 bases, with 8 bases left in between. Germline CDR1 reads LNHDA; CDR2 reads SQIVND (reference sequence). The CDR3 extends over 15 amino acids. Here the CDR3 DNA reads TGTGCCAGTAGTATATTCAGCCTTAGCAATCAGCCCCAGCATTTT. Translation gives CASSIFSLSNQPQHF.

The J gene is TRBJ2-3, the V gene TRBV27; a weak D match, TRBD2 (5 bases). The CDR3 loop spans 13 amino acids. Germline V lookup: CDR1 MNHEY, CDR2 SMNVEV (reference sequence). Trimming left V 3 bases short and J 3 bases short, with 7 bases between. The CDR3 sequence: CASSFGVTDTQYF. The CDR3 nucleotides read TGTGCCAGCAGTTTCGGGGTAACAGATACGCAGTATTTT.

The genes are TRBV28 and TRBJ2-1, with 8 bases aligning to TRBD2. Germline values: CDR1 MDHEN, CDR2 SYDVKM. With V trimmed by 2 bases and J by 7 bases, 4 bases remained unmatched. This CDR3 spans 14 amino acids. Here the CDR3 reads CASSLGTSLNEQFF. The CDR3 DNA sequence: TGTGCCAGCAGTTTAGGGACTAGTTTGAATGAGCAGTTCTTC.

V is TRBV12-3 or TRBV12-4 and J is TRBJ2-1; D possibly corresponds to TRBD2 (6 bases). Trimming pared 6 bases from V and 9 bases from J, leaving 15 bases between. This CDR3 is 13 amino acids long. The CDR3 region has the DNA TGTGCCAGCAGCCCGACTAGTTACCGTGAGCAGTTCTTC. Protein sequence: CASSPTSYREQFF.

The V gene is TRBV3-1, the J gene TRBJ2-7; 11 nucleotides align to TRBD2. The junction had 1 base not matched to a gene; V was cut back by 1 base and J by 5 bases. Per the germline V gene, CDR1 is LGHDT and CDR2 is YNNKEL (reference sequence). The CDR3 is 14 residues long. The CDR3 region is CASSQGLAGHEQYF. CDR3 bases: TGTGCCAGCAGCCAAGGACTAGCGGGGCACGAGCAGTACTTC.

V and J are TRBV28 and TRBJ2-1, with 14 bases that match TRBD2. This CDR3 spans 17 amino acids. The V gene's germline CDR1 is MDHEN and CDR2 SYDVKM. V lost 4 bases, J lost 4 bases, and 6 bases stayed unmatched. This chain's CDR3 is CASSSGLAGVGYNEQFF. CDR3 bases: TGTGCCAGCAGTTCGGGACTAGCGGGAGTGGGGTACAATGAGCAGTTCTTC.

The chain employs TRBV28 and TRBJ2-3; D ambiguous. The CDR3 contains 15 residues. The V gene lost 4 bases and the J gene lost 4 bases, with 15 bases spanning the gap. CDR1 is MDHEN and CDR2 is SYDVKM in the germline V gene. The CDR3 nucleotides are TGTGCCAGCAGTTCAACACCCGCCGGGCCAGATACGCAGTATTTT. This gives the protein CASSSTPAGPDTQYF.

This clonotype was detected once. This rearrangement joins TRBV19 to TRBJ2-2, with 7 bases lining up with TRBD1. This CDR3 contains 12 residues. V was pared by 7 bases and J by 5 bases, with 1 base of the junction left unmatched. Germline lookup yields CDR1 LNHDA and CDR2 SQIVND (reference sequence). The CDR3 nucleotides read TGTGCCAGTATACAGGGGACCGGGGAGCTGTTTTTT. Its protein is CASIQGTGELFF.